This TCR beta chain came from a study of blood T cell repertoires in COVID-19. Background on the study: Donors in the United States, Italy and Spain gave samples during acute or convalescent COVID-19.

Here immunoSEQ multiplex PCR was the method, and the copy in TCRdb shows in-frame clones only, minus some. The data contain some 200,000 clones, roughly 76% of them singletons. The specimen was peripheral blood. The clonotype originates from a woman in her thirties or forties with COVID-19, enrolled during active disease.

The CDR3 region is CASSYRTGKGEQYF. The CDR3 DNA is TGTGCCAGCAGTTACCGGACAGGGAAGGGCGAGCAGTACTTC. The chain couples TRBV6-5 to TRBJ2-7; 8 bases are shared with TRBD1. This CDR3 has 14 residues. J gave up 6 bases and V 2 bases, and 6 bases lay outside the gene matches. Germline CDR1 MNHEY, CDR2 SVGAGI.